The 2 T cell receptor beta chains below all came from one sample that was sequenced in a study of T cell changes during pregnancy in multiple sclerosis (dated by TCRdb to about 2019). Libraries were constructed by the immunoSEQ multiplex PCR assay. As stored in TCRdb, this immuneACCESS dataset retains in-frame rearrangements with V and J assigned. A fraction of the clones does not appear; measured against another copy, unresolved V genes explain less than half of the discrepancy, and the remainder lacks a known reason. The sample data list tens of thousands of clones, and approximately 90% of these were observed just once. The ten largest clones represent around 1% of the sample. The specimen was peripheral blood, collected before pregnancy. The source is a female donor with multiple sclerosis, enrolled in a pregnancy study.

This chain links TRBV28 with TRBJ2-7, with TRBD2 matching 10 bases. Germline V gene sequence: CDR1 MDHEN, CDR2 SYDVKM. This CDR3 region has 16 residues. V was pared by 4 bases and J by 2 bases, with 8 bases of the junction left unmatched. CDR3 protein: CASSSLLSGRAYEQYF. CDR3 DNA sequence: TGTGCCAGCAGTTCACTACTAAGCGGGAGGGCCTACGAGCAGTACTTC.

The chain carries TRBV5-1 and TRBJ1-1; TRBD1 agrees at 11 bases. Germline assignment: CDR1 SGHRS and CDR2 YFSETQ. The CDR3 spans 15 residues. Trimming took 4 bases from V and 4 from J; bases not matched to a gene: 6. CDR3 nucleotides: TGCGCCAGCAGCCGCTCCGGGACAGGGGGCACTGAAGCTTTCTTT. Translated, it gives CASSRSGTGGTEAFF.